These 10 T cell receptor beta chains were sequenced from one sample in a study of early T cells in non-severe SARS-CoV-2 infection. TCRdb ran MiXCR on the 5' RACE reads and lists one entry per CDR3 protein. The sample holds about 80,000 distinct CDR3 sequences, roughly 13% seen once. Sequencing was carried out using whole blood. These receptors were obtained from an adult who was a healthcare worker with PCR-confirmed SARS-CoV-2 infection or an uninfected control (not recorded which).

This clonotype has a count of ten or more. The chain couples TRBV28 to TRBJ2-3; D may be TRBD1 (6 bases). The CDR3 totals 14 residues. Germline V gene data show CDR1 as MDHEN and CDR2 as SYDVKM. Deletions cut 4 bases from V and 11 bases from J, with 19 bases between. The CDR3 coding sequence is TGTGCCAGCAGTTGGGCTTACAGGGAAATAGGGCAGTATTTT. Amino acids: CASSWAYREIGQYF.

This clonotype has only a few counts. The chain recombines TRBV28 with TRBJ2-7; D is ambiguous. In germline, CDR1 is MDHEN, CDR2 SYDVKM. Trimming pared 5 bases from V and 5 bases from J, leaving 10 bases between. The CDR3 loop spans 12 amino acids. CDR3 nucleotide sequence: TGTGCCAGCAGTCAAAACCCCAACGAGCAGTACTTC. Protein product: CASSQNPNEQYF.

This chain connects TRBV12-3 or TRBV12-4 to TRBJ2-2, with a weak D call TRBD2 (5 bases). V lost 2 bases and J 6 bases, leaving 10 bases between the germline ends. The CDR3 loop spans 14 amino acids. The CDR3: CASSLRSEAGELFF. The CDR3 DNA reads TGTGCCAGCAGTTTAAGGTCGGAGGCCGGGGAGCTGTTTTTT.

CDR3 sequence reads: CASSFGSYSRTDTQYF. The CDR3 DNA follows: TGTGCCAGCAGTTTTGGGTCCTACTCCCGCACAGATACGCAGTATTTT. J is TRBJ2-3 and V is TRBV27; no clear D gene. The ends were cut back, 3 bases at V and 1 base at J, with 14 bases in the middle. CDR3 length: 16 residues. The germline gives CDR1 MNHEY, CDR2 SMNVEV (reference sequence).

This clonotype has ten or more counts. V usage is TRBV5-1 and J usage is TRBJ1-4; a weak D match, TRBD1 (6 bases). This CDR3 has 13 amino acids. CDR1 is SGHRS, CDR2 YFSETQ, per germline. V lost 5 bases to trimming and J lost 6 bases, with 11 bases between them. This CDR3 reads CASSWTVDEKLFF. CDR3 DNA: TGCGCCAGCAGTTGGACAGTAGATGAAAAACTGTTTTTT.

This clonotype was counted between two and nine times. Here the CDR3 reads CASSLAGPSYEQYF. The CDR3 nucleotides are TGTGCCAGCAGCTTAGCCGGACCCTCCTACGAGCAGTACTTC. V and J are TRBV7-9 and TRBJ2-7; D not certain. V was cut by 0 bases and J by 0 bases, with 6 bases left in between. This CDR3 spans 14 amino acids. Germline V gene lookup returns CDR1 SEHNR and CDR2 FQNEAQ (reference sequence).

This clonotype was detected a few times. The rearrangement uses TRBV5-5 and TRBJ2-5; D may correspond to TRBD1 or TRBD2 (6 bases each). The CDR3 has 18 residues. Germline V lookup: CDR1 SGHKS, CDR2 YYEKEE (reference sequence). V was trimmed by 4 bases and J by 2 bases, leaving 24 bases between them. The CDR3: CASSRNNYREDWQETQYF. As DNA, the CDR3 is TGTGCCAGCAGCCGGAATAACTACAGGGAGGATTGGCAAGAGACCCAGTACTTC.

The sample holds many counts of this clonotype. This rearrangement joins TRBV20-1 to TRBJ1-6, with D unresolved. The V gene lost 3 bases and the J gene lost 13 bases, with 19 bases spanning the gap. CDR1 is DFQATT and CDR2 is SNEGSKA in the germline V gene (reference sequence). The CDR3 runs 14 residues. For the CDR3, the DNA is TGCAGTGCTAGTTCTCAGGACCCTAGTATTCCCCTCCACTTT. It is translated as CSASSQDPSIPLHF.

This sequence joins TRBV9 and TRBJ2-7; 7 positions agree with TRBD2. The CDR3 has 14 residues. V shed 0 bases and J 8 bases; nucleotides not matched to a gene: 8. Looked up from germline, CDR1 is SGDLS and CDR2 is YYNGEE. Here the CDR3 reads CASSVGEGGHKQYF. The CDR3 DNA sequence: TGTGCCAGCAGCGTAGGGGAGGGTGGCCACAAGCAGTACTTC.

This clonotype was seen a few times. The chain combines TRBV29-1 with TRBJ2-7; D perhaps matches TRBD1 (5 bases). The CDR3 totals 12 residues. Germline lookup yields CDR1 SQVTM and CDR2 ANQGSEA. V was shortened by 5 bases and J by 9 bases, with 17 bases between the two germline ends. CDR3 bases: TGCAGCGTTTTGAGGCCAGGGTTGGGGCAGTACTTC. This translates into CSVLRPGLGQYF.